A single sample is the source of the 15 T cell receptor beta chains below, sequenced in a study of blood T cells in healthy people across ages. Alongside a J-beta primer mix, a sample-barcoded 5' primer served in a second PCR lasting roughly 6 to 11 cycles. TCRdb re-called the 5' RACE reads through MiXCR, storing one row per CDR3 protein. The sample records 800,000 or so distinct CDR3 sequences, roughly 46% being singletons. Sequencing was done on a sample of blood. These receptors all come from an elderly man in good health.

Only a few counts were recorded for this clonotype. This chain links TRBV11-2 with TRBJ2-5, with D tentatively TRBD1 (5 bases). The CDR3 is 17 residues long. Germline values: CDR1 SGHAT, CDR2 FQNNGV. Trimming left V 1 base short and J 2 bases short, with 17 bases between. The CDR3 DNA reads TGTGCCAGCAGCTTAGTTGGGGCAGCTTCTTCTCAAGAGACCCAGTACTTC. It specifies CASSLVGAASSQETQYF.

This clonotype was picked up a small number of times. The CDR3 bases are TGTGCCAGCGGGACTAGCGGGACGGTTGAGCAGTACTTC. Residues: CASGTSGTVEQYF. This chain links TRBV25-1 with TRBJ2-7; 13 positions match TRBD2. The CDR3 length is 13 residues. Germline values: CDR1 MGHDK, CDR2 SYGVNS. Trimming at V came to 8 bases and at J to 7 bases, leaving 5 bases not matched to a gene.

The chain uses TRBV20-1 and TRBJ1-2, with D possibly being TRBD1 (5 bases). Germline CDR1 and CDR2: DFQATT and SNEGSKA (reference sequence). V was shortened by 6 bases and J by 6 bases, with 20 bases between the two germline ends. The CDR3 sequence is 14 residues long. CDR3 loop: CSAPVTAKGDGYTF. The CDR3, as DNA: TGCAGTGCCCCGGTGACAGCAAAGGGAGATGGCTACACCTTC.

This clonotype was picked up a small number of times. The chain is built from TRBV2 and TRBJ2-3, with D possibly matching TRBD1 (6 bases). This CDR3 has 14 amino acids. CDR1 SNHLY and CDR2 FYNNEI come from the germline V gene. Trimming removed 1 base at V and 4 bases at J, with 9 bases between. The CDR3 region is CASSEDRDPDTQYF. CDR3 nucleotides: TGTGCCAGCAGTGAAGACAGGGACCCAGATACGCAGTATTTT.

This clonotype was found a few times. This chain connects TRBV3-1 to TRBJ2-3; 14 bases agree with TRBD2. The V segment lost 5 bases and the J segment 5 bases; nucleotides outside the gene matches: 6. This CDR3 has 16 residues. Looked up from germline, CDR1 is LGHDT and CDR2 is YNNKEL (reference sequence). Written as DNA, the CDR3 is TGTGCCAGCAGCTTCGGACTAGCGGGAGGTGGAGATACGCAGTATTTT. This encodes CASSFGLAGGGDTQYF.

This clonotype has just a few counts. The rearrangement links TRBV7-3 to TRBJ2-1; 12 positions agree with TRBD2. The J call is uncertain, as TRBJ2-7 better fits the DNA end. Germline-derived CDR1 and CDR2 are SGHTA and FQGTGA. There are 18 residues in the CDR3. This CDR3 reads CASSPGLAGTTSYNEQYF. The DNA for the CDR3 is TGTGCCAGCAGCCCAGGACTAGCGGGGACTACCTCCTACAATGAGCAGTACTTC.

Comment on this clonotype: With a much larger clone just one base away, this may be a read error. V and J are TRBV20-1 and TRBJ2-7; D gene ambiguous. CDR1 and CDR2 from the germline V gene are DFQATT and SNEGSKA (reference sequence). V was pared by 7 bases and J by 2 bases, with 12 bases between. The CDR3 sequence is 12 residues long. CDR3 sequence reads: CSGRPFTYEQYF. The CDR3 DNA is TGCAGTGGTAGGCCATTTACCTACGAGCAGTACTTC.

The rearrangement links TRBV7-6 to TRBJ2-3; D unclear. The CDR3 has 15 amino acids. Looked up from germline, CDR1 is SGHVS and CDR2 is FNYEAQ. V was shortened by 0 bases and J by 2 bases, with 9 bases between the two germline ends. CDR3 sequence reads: CASSLARVATDTQYF. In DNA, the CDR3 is TGTGCCAGCAGCTTAGCAAGGGTAGCCACAGATACGCAGTATTTT. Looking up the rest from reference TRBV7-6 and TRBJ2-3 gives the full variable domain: GAGVSQSPRYKVTKRGQDVALRCDPISGHVSLYWYRQALGQGPEFLTYFNYEAQQDKSGLPNDRFSAERPEGSISTLTIQRTEQRDSAMYRCASSLARVATDTQYFGPGTRLTVL.

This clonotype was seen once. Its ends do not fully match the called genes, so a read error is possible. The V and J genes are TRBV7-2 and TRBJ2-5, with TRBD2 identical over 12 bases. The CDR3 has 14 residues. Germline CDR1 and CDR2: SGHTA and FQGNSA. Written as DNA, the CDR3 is TGTGCCGGCAGCACAACTAGCGGGGGGGAGACCCAGTACTTC. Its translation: CAGSTTSGGETQYF.

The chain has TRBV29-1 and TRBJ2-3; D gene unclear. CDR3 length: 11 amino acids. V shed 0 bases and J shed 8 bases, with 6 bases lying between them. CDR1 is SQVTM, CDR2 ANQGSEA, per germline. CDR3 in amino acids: CSVEERVTQYF. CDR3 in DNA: TGCAGCGTTGAAGAACGGGTTACGCAGTATTTT.

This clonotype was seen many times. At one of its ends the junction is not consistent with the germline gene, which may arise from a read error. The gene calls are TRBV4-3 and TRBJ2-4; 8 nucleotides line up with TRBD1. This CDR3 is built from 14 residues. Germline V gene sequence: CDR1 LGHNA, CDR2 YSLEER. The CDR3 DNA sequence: TGCGCCAGCAGCCAAGAGAGGGACAGGCCTATTCCGTACTTC. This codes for CASSQERDRPIPYF.

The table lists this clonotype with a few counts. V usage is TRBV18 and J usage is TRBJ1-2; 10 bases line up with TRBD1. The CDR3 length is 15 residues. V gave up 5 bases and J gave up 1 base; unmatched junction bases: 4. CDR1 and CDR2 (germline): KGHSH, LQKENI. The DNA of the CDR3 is TGTGCCAGCTCAGAAGACAGGGGGCGTAACTATGGCTACACCTTC. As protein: CASSEDRGRNYGYTF.

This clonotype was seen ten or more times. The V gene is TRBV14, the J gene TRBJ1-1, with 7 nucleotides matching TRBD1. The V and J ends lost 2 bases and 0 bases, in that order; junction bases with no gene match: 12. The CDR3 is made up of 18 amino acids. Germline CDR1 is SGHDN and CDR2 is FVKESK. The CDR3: CASSQLSAGQPMNTEAFF. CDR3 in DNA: TGTGCCAGCAGCCAATTGTCCGCGGGACAGCCTATGAACACTGAAGCTTTCTTT.

CDR3 DNA sequence: TGTGCCAGCAGCCCACCAGGACCCGGGGTGTCCGAGCGGTACTTC. This codes for CASSPPGPGVSERYF. The rearrangement links TRBV9 to TRBJ2-5; D is perhaps TRBD2 (5 bases). Trimming left V 4 bases short and J 13 bases short, with 26 bases between. This CDR3 spans 15 amino acids. CDR1 and CDR2 (germline): SGDLS, YYNGEE.

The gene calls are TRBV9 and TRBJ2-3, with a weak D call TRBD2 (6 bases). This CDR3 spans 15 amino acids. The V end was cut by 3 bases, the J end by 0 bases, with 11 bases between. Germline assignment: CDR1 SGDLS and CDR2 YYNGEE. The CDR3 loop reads CASSGTGTSTDTQYF. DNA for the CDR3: TGTGCCAGCAGCGGCACCGGGACTAGCACAGATACGCAGTATTTT.